The text below deals with one TCR beta chain. These data originate in a study of T cell responses to AZD1222 COVID-19 vaccine. This CDR3 spans 15 amino acids. Germline assignment: CDR1 LGHDT and CDR2 YNNKEL (reference sequence). V gave up 1 base and J gave up 4 bases, with 13 bases separating them. Profiled with immunoSEQ multiplex PCR; TCRdb holds only in-frame clones, not every one. In the table there are 150,000 to 200,000 clones, 90% to 95% of which are singletons. This receptor was obtained from an adult in good health. The genes are TRBV3-1 (or the pseudogene TRBV3-2) and TRBJ1-1; the D is unclear. This sample comprised peripheral blood, obtained on day 0 of AZD1222 vaccination. The CDR3 loop is CASSQVRSGCTEAFF. CDR3 DNA: TGTGCCAGCAGCCAAGTGAGATCCGGGTGCACTGAAGCTTTCTTT.